The next 2 T cell receptor beta chains were all read from a single sample in a study of T cells in Graves' hyperthyroidism and ophthalmopathy. Amplified regions were TCR beta CDR3 sequences from RNA transcripts. HTBI primers were the set used in a first-round RT-PCR of the TCR CDR3. TCRdb reprocessed the multiplex PCR reads with MiXCR, giving one entry per CDR3 protein. This sample has approximately 370,000 distinct CDR3 sequences, with 15% to 20% found just once. The sample comprised blood. Receptor source: a woman under 40 with Graves' hyperthyroidism that later progressed to Graves' ophthalmopathy.

This clonotype was seen only a few times. A much larger clonotype is one base distant, so this may be a read error. The chain links TRBV28 to TRBJ2-7; TRBD2 aligns across 13 bases. V dropped 5 bases and J dropped 6; count of bases not matched to a gene: 10. The CDR3 runs 16 residues. Germline V gives CDR1 MDHEN, CDR2 SYDVKM. CDR3 region: CASSLGGLAGIGEQYF. DNA for the CDR3: TGTGCCAGCAGTCTTGGGGGACTAGCGGGAATCGGCGAGCAGTACTTC.

This clonotype was seen at least ten times. The V and J genes are TRBV2 and TRBJ2-5; 12 bases line up with TRBD1. V shed 6 bases, J shed 4 bases, and the junction held 9 bases outside the gene matches. Germline V gene lookup returns CDR1 SNHLY and CDR2 FYNNEI. This CDR3 is built from 16 residues. The CDR3 DNA sequence: TGTGCCAGCAGCCCCCCTGGGACAGGGGGCTTAGAGACCCAGTACTTC. It yields the protein CASSPPGTGGLETQYF.